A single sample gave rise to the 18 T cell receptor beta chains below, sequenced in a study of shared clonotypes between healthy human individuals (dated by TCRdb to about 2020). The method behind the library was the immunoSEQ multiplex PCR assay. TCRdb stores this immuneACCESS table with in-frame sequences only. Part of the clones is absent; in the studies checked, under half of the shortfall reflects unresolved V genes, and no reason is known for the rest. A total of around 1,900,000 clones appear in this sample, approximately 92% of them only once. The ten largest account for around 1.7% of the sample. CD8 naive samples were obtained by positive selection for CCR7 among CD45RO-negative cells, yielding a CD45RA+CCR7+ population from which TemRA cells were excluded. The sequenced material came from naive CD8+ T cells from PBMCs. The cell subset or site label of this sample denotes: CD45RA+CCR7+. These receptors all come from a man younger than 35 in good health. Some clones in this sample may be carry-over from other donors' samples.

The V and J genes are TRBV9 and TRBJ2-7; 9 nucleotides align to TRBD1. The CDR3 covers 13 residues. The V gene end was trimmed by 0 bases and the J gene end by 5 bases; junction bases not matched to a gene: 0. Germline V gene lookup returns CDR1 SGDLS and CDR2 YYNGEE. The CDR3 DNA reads TGTGCCAGCAGCGTAGGGGACAGGGACGAGCAGTACTTC. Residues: CASSVGDRDEQYF.

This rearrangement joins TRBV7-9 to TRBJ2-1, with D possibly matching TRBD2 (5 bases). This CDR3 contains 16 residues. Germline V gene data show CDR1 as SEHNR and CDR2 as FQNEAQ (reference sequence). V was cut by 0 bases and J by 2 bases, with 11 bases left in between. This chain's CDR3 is CASSLAVASPYNEQFF. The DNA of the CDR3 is TGTGCCAGCAGCTTAGCTGTAGCTAGCCCCTACAATGAGCAGTTCTTC.

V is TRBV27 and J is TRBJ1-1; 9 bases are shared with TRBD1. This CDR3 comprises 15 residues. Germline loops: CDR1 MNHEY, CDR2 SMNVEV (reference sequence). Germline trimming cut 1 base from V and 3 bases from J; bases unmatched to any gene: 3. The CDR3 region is CASSLLTGGDTEAFF. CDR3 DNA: TGTGCCAGCAGTTTATTGACAGGGGGGGACACTGAAGCTTTCTTT.

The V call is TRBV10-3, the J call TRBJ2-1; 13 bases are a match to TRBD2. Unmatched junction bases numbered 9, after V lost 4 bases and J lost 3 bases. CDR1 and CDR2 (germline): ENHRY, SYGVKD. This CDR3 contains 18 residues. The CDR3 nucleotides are TGTGCCATCAGTGTCGGACTAGCGGGAGAGGGGTACTACAATGAGCAGTTCTTC. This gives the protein CAISVGLAGEGYYNEQFF.

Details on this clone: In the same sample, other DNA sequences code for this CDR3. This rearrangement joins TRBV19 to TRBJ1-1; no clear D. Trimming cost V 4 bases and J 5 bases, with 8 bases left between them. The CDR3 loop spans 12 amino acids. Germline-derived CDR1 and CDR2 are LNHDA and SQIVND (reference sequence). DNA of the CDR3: TGTGCCAGTAGTAAGGGAGGAACTGAAGCTTTCTTT. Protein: CASSKGGTEAFF.

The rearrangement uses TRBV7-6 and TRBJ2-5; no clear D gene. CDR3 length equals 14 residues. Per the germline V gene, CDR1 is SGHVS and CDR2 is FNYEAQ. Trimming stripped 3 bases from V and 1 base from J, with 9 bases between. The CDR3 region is CASSFGLGQETQYF. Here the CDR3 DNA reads TGTGCCAGCAGCTTTGGTCTGGGCCAAGAGACCCAGTACTTC.

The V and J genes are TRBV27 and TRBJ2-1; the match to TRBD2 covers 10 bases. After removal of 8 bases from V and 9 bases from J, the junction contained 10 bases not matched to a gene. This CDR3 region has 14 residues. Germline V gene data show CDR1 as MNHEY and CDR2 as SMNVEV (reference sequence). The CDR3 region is CASAAGGAPGEQFF. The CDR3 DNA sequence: TGTGCCAGCGCAGCGGGAGGGGCCCCGGGTGAGCAGTTCTTC.

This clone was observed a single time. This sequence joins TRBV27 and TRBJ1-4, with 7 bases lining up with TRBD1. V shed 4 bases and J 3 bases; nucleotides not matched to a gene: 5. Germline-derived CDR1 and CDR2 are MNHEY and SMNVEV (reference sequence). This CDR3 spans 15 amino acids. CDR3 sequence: CASSSIGTANEKLFF. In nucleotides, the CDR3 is TGTGCCAGCAGTTCAATCGGGACAGCTAATGAAAAACTGTTTTTT.

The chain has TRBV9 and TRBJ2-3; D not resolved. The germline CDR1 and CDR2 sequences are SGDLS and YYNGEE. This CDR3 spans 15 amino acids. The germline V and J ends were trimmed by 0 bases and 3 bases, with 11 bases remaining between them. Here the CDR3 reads CASSVGPKGTDTQYF. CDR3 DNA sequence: TGTGCCAGCAGCGTAGGGCCAAAGGGAACAGATACGCAGTATTTT. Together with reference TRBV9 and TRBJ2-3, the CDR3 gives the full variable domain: DSGVTQTPKHLITATGQRVTLRCSPRSGDLSVYWYQQSLDQGLQFLIQYYNGEERAKGNILERFSAQQFPDLHSELNLSSLELGDSALYFCASSVGPKGTDTQYFGPGTRLTVL.

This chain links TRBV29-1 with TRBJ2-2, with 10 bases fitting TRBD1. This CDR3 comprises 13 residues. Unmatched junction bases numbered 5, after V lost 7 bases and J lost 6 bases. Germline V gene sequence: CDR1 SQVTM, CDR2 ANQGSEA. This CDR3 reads CSGGQGGPGELFF. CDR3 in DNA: TGCAGCGGAGGACAGGGGGGCCCCGGGGAGCTGTTTTTT.

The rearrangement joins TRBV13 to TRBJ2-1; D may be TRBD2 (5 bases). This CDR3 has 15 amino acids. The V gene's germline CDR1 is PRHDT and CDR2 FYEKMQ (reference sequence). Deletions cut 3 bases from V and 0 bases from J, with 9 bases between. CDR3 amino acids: CASSFRDTSYNEQFF. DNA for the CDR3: TGTGCCAGCAGCTTCCGGGATACCTCCTACAATGAGCAGTTCTTC.

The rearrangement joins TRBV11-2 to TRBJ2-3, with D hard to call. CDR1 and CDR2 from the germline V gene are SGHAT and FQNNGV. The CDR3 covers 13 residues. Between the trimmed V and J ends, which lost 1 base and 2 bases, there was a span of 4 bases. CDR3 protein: CASSLGYTDTQYF. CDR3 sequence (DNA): TGTGCCAGCAGCTTAGGGTACACAGATACGCAGTATTTT.

The CDR3 DNA is TGTGCCAGTAGTCCCGGGACTAGAGAAGCAGATACGCAGTATTTT. Protein: CASSPGTREADTQYF. The chain combines TRBV19 with TRBJ2-3, with 8 bases fitting TRBD2. This CDR3 is built from 15 residues. V was pared by 5 bases and J by 4 bases, with 8 bases of the junction left unmatched. CDR1 is LNHDA, CDR2 SQIVND, per germline (reference sequence).

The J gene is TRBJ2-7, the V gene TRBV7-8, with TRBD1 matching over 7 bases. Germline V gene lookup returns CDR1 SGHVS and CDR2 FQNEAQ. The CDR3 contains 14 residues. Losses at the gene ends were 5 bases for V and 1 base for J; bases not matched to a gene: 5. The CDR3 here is CASSAGDSSYEQYF. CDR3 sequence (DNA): TGTGCCAGCAGCGCTGGGGACAGTTCCTACGAGCAGTACTTC.

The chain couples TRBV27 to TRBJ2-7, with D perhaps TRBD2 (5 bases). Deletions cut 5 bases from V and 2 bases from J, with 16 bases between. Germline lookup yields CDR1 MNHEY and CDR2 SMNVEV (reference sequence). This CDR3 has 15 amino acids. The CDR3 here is CASSPRRAGTYEQYF. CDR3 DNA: TGTGCCAGCAGTCCCCGAAGGGCGGGTACCTACGAGCAGTACTTC.

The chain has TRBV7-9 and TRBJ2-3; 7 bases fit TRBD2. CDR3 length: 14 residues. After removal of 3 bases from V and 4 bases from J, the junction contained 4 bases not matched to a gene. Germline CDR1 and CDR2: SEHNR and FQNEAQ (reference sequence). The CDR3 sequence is CASSFRGRPDTQYF. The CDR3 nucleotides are TGTGCCAGCAGCTTCCGCGGGAGACCAGATACGCAGTATTTT. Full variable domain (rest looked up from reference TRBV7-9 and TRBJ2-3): DTGVSQNPRHKITKRGQNVTFRCDPISEHNRLYWYRQTLGQGPEFLTYFQNEAQLEKSRLLSDRFSAERPKGSFSTLEIQRTEQGDSAMYLCASSFRGRPDTQYFGPGTRLTVL.

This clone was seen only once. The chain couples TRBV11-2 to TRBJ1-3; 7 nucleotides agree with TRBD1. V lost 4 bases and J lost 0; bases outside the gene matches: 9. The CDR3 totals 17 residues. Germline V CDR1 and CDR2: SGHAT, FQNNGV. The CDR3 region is CASSWDSKTSSGNTIYF. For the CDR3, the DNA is TGTGCCAGCAGCTGGGACAGCAAAACCTCCTCTGGAAACACCATATATTTT.

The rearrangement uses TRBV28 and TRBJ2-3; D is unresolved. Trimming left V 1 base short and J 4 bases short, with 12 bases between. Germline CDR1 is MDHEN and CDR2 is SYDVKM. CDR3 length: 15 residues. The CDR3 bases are TGTGCCAGCAGTTTATCGAAATCGAGGTCAGATACGCAGTATTTT. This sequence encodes CASSLSKSRSDTQYF.